Following are 17 T cell receptor beta chains from one sample sequenced in a study of cytomegalovirus exposure and HLA in healthy donors. Primers: 60 Vbeta forward and 13 Jbeta reverse. TCRdb keeps only in-frame clones here, not all; method: immunoSEQ multiplex PCR. The table records 110,000 or so clones, about 76% of them present only once. Sample: PBMCs. The receptors were sampled from a man in his forties in good health and CMV-seronegative.

V and J are TRBV7-9 and TRBJ2-7, with TRBD2 identical over 13 bases. J lost 2 bases, V lost 5 bases, and 3 bases had no gene match. There are 15 residues in the CDR3. CDR1 is SEHNR, CDR2 FQNEAQ, per germline (reference sequence). The CDR3, as DNA: TGTGCCAGCAGCGTTACTAGCGGGGGGGCCTACGAGCAGTACTTC. It translates to CASSVTSGGAYEQYF.

This chain connects TRBV15 to TRBJ2-5; 8 nucleotides line up with TRBD2. This CDR3 has 17 residues. The trim removed 0 bases at V and 5 bases at J, leaving 11 bases unmatched. CDR1 is LNHNV, CDR2 YYDKDF, per germline (reference sequence). The chain's CDR3 is CATSRDYPGGSGETQYF. The CDR3 DNA is TGTGCCACCAGCAGAGATTATCCGGGAGGGTCGGGGGAGACCCAGTACTTC. Full variable domain (missing parts from reference TRBV15 and TRBJ2-5): DAMVIQNPRYQVTQFGKPVTLSCSQTLNHNVMYWYQQKSSQAPKLLFHYYDKDFNNEADTPDNFQSRRPNTSFCFLDIRSPGLGDTAMYLCATSRDYPGGSGETQYFGPGTRLLVL.

This clone was detected a few times. The J gene is TRBJ1-1, the V gene TRBV6-5; TRBD1 is a possible D gene (5 bases). CDR1 and CDR2 from the germline V gene are MNHEY and SVGAGI. This CDR3 spans 13 amino acids. V was pared by 6 bases and J by 5 bases, with 13 bases between. In nucleotides, the CDR3 is TGTGCCAGCAGCGGACCCCGGGGGACTGAAGCTTTCTTT. It encodes CASSGPRGTEAFF.

This clone turned up a few times. The V and J genes are TRBV4-3 and TRBJ1-4; D is ambiguous. CDR1 and CDR2 (germline): LGHNA, YSLEER. Trimming pared 4 bases from V and 4 bases from J, leaving 7 bases between. The CDR3 is 13 residues long. The CDR3 here is CASSPLLNEKLFF. The CDR3 bases are TGCGCCAGCAGCCCCCTTCTTAATGAAAAACTGTTTTTT.

The chain links TRBV25-1 to TRBJ1-4; D is possibly TRBD1 (6 bases). V dropped 5 bases and J dropped 7 bases, with 20 bases sitting between them. In germline, CDR1 is MGHDK, CDR2 SYGVNS. There are 16 residues in the CDR3. Here the CDR3 reads CASSPSGGAGGEKLFF. DNA for the CDR3: TGTGCCAGCAGTCCCTCGGGGGGGGCAGGAGGTGAAAAACTGTTTTTT.

This clone was detected a few times. The CDR3 loop is CASSYEGKLFF. In DNA, the CDR3 is TGCGCCAGCAGCTATGAGGGAAAACTGTTTTTT. The rearrangement uses TRBV4-3 and TRBJ1-4, with D uncertain. This CDR3 has 11 residues. Germline CDR1 is LGHNA and CDR2 is YSLEER. Trimming removed 5 bases from V and 10 bases from J, with 8 bases in between.

The rearrangement joins TRBV10-3 to TRBJ1-4, with 7 bases that match TRBD1. The CDR3 loop spans 13 amino acids. J lost 2 bases, V lost 9 bases, and 3 bases had no gene match. Germline V gene lookup returns CDR1 ENHRY and CDR2 SYGVKD. The CDR3 protein is CAMQGGTNEKLFF. The CDR3, as DNA: TGTGCCATGCAGGGGGGCACTAATGAAAAACTGTTTTTT.

In this sample, this clone turned up once. This chain uses TRBV7-2 with TRBJ1-3; 10 bases are shared with TRBD1. J lost 4 bases, V lost 5 bases, and 14 bases had no gene match. Germline loops: CDR1 SGHTA, CDR2 FQGNSA. CDR3 length: 18 residues. Written as DNA, the CDR3 is TGTGCCAGCAGCCCATACGGGACAGGGGCCCCCTCGGGAAACACCATATATTTT. Translated: CASSPYGTGAPSGNTIYF.

The chain couples TRBV6-1 to TRBJ2-5; the match to TRBD2 covers 11 bases. V trimming: 3 bases; J trimming: 5 bases; junction bases outside the gene matches: 5. The length of the CDR3 is 15 residues. The germline gives CDR1 MNHNS, CDR2 SASEGT. CDR3 sequence (DNA): TGTGCCAGCAGTGATAGCGGGGGGGCTCCCGAGACCCAGTACTTC. This encodes CASSDSGGAPETQYF.

V usage is TRBV6-5 and J usage is TRBJ2-7; D is unclear. Germline CDR1 reads MNHEY; CDR2 reads SVGAGI. The CDR3 extends over 14 amino acids. The V gene lost 2 bases and the J gene lost 3 bases, with 11 bases spanning the gap. In DNA form, the CDR3 reads TGTGCCAGCAGTTACCGTACAGTGGGCTACGAGCAGTACTTC. Protein: CASSYRTVGYEQYF.

The chain combines TRBV5-1 with TRBJ2-3; possible D gene TRBD1, 6 bases. CDR1 is SGHRS, CDR2 YFSETQ, per germline. This CDR3 contains 14 residues. V lost 3 bases, J lost 2 bases, and 10 bases lay in between. The CDR3 DNA reads as TGCGCCAGCAGCTCACAGGGCCTCACAGATACGCAGTATTTT. As protein: CASSSQGLTDTQYF.

J is TRBJ2-3 and V is TRBV14, with 8 bases identical to TRBD2. Looked up from germline, CDR1 is SGHDN and CDR2 is FVKESK. This CDR3 is built from 16 residues. V gave up 4 bases and J gave up 4 bases; unmatched junction bases: 10. The DNA for the CDR3 is TGTGCCAGCAGCCTCTCGGGGGGGGGAACCGCAGATACGCAGTATTTT. It codes for CASSLSGGGTADTQYF. Complete variable domain (other parts from reference TRBV14 and TRBJ2-3): EAGVTQFPSHSVIEKGQTVTLRCDPISGHDNLYWYRRVMGKEIKFLLHFVKESKQDESGMPNNRFLAERTGGTYSTLKVQPAELEDSGVYFCASSLSGGGTADTQYFGPGTRLTVL.

CDR3 residues: CASSVVGGSLYEQYF. The CDR3 DNA reads as TGTGCCAGCAGCGTAGTGGGAGGGTCTCTGTACGAGCAGTACTTC. V and J are TRBV9 and TRBJ2-7, with TRBD2 identical over 7 bases. V gave up 0 bases and J gave up 4 bases; unmatched junction bases: 7. Per germline, CDR1 SGDLS and CDR2 YYNGEE. CDR3 size: 15 residues.

The V gene is TRBV19, the J gene TRBJ1-4; the match to TRBD1 covers 8 bases. In germline, CDR1 is LNHDA, CDR2 SQIVND (reference sequence). The V segment lost 3 bases and the J segment 4 bases; nucleotides outside the gene matches: 7. The CDR3 is 16 residues long. The CDR3 reads CASSIFGQGNNEKLFF. The CDR3 DNA reads as TGTGCCAGTAGTATCTTCGGACAGGGAAATAATGAAAAACTGTTTTTT.

The chain is built from TRBV4-1 and TRBJ1-1; tentative D call: TRBD1 (5 bases). The V end was cut by 1 base, the J end by 2 bases, with 20 bases between. This CDR3 region has 18 residues. In germline, CDR1 is MGHRA, CDR2 YSYEKL. DNA for the CDR3: TGCGCCAGCAGCCAAGGGTTGGCAGGGCGAAAAGAAAACACTGAAGCTTTCTTT. Translation gives CASSQGLAGRKENTEAFF.

In regard to this clone: This same CDR3 is encoded by further DNA sequences in the sample. The J gene is TRBJ2-1, the V gene TRBV5-4; TRBD2 aligns across 15 bases. Germline trimming cut 4 bases from V and 3 bases from J; bases unmatched to any gene: 5. Germline V gene sequence: CDR1 SGHNT, CDR2 YYREEE (reference sequence). This CDR3 spans 17 amino acids. CDR3 amino acids: CASSPGLAGGDYNEQFF. The CDR3 bases are TGTGCCAGCAGCCCGGGACTAGCGGGGGGTGACTACAATGAGCAGTTCTTC.

This clone was found once. The chain couples TRBV30 to TRBJ1-1, with a tentative D call TRBD1 (5 bases). This CDR3 has 14 amino acids. V lost 0 bases to trimming and J lost 4 bases, with 12 bases between them. Germline V lookup: CDR1 GTSNPN, CDR2 SVGIG (reference sequence). CDR3 sequence reads: CAWSVDLGGTEAFF. The CDR3 nucleotides are TGTGCCTGGAGTGTCGATTTGGGGGGCACTGAAGCTTTCTTT.